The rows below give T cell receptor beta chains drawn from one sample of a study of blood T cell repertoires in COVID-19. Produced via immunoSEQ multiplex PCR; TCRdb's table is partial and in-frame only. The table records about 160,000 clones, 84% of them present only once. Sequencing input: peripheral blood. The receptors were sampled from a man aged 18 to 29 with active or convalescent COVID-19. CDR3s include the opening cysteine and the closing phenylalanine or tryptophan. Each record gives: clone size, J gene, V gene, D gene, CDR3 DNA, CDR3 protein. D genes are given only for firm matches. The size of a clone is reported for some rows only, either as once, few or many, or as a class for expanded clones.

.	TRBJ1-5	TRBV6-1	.	TGTGCCAGCAGTGCCACCCGTCGTGGGGCCCAAGGGCGGAGCAATCAGCCCCAGCATTTT	CASSATRRGAQGRSNQPQHF
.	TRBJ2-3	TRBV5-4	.	TGTGCCAGCAGCCATAGCACAGATACGCAGTATTTT	CASSHSTDTQYF
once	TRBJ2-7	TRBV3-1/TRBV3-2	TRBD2	TGTGCCAGCAGCCAACATAGCGGGGGGACGCCCTACGAGCAGTACTTC	CASSQHSGGTPYEQYF
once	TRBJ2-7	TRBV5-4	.	TGTGCCAGCAGCCAGGGAGGTGGAGTAGCACTCTCCTACGAGCAGTACTTC	CASSQGGGVALSYEQYF
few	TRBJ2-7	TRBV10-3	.	TGTGCCATCAGTGAGTCCATTTTAGACAGAAAAGGCTACGAGCAGTACTTC	CAISESILDRKGYEQYF
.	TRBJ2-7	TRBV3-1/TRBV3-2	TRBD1	TGTGCCAGCAGCCATTATTCCGGGACAGGGGTCTACGAGCAGTACTTC	CASSHYSGTGVYEQYF
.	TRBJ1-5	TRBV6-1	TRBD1	TGTGCCAGCAGTGACAAACAGGGGGGGCCCCAGCATTTT	CASSDKQGGPQHF
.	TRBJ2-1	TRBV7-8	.	TGTGCCAGCACCCGAGGTACAGGCCGCACGAATGAGCAGTTCTTC	CASTRGTGRTNEQFF
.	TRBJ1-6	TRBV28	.	TGTGCCAGCAGACGGACGGACGGGGGTTCACCCCTCCACTTT	CASRRTDGGSPLHF
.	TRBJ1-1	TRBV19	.	TGTGCCAGTAGTTTGGGGACTCCGAACACTGAAGCTTTCTTT	CASSLGTPNTEAFF
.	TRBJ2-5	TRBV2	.	TGTGCCAGCAGTGGGAACAGGGTTCGAGAGACCCAGTACTTC	CASSGNRVRETQYF
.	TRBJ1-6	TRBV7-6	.	TGTGCCAGCAGCTTAGGGGAGGATAATTCACCCCTCCACTTT	CASSLGEDNSPLHF
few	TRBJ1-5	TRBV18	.	TGTGCCAGCTCAAGTTTGGGCAGCAATCAGCCCCAGCATTTT	CASSSLGSNQPQHF
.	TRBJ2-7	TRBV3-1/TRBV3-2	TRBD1	TGTGCCAGCAGCCAAGATGGATTATTTCCCTACAGGGGCGACTACGAGCAGTACTTC	CASSQDGLFPYRGDYEQYF
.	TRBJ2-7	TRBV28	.	TGTGCCAGCAGTCCCTTAACCTACGAGCAGTACTTC	CASSPLTYEQYF
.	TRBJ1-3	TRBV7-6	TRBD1	TGTGCCAGCAGCTTAGAGCCTACCTTCCGGGACAGGCAGGGAAACACCATATATTTT	CASSLEPTFRDRQGNTIYF
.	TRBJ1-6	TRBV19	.	TGTGCCAGTAGATCCGCCGGGAAAAATTCACCCCTCCACTTT	CASRSAGKNSPLHF
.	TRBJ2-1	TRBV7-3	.	TGTGCCAGCAGCCTCGAGGGAGGCTCCTACAATGAGCAGTTCTTC	CASSLEGGSYNEQFF
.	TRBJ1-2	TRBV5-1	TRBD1	TGCGCCAGCAGCTTCTCGATCGAACAGGGGTTAAACTACACCTTC	CASSFSIEQGLNYTF
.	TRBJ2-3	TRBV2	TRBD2	TGTGCCAGCAGTACCGAAAAAACTGGGACTAGCGGGAGGTTAGATACGCAGTATTTT	CASSTEKTGTSGRLDTQYF
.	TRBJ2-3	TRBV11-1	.	TGTGCCAGCAGCTTAGGGACAAGGGTATGGGATACGCAGTATTTT	CASSLGTRVWDTQYF
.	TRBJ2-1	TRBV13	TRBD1	TGTGCCAGCGTCAACAGGGGGTTGGATGAGCAGTTCTTC	CASVNRGLDEQFF
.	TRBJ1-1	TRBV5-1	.	TGCGCCAGCAGCTCGGACACTGAAGCTTTCTTT	CASSSDTEAFF
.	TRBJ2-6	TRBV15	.	TGTGCCACCAGCAGGTCGGGGGCTGGGGCCAACGTCCTGACTTTC	CATSRSGAGANVLTF
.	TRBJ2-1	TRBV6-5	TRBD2	TGTGCCAGCAGTTACTCCGGTAGCGGGCTGTACAATGAGCAGTTCTTC	CASSYSGSGLYNEQFF
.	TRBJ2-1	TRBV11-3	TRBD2	TGTGCCAGCAGCACCGGGGGGGGCCCGAGCTCCTACAATGAGCAGTTCTTC	CASSTGGGPSSYNEQFF
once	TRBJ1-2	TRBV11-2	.	TGTGCCAGCAGCCCCCGGGTCTCCCAAGGAGGCTACACCTTC	CASSPRVSQGGYTF
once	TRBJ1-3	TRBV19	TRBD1	TGTGCCAGTAGTCCCCCGACAGGGGGCTCTGGAAACACCATATATTTT	CASSPPTGGSGNTIYF
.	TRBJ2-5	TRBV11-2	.	TGTGCCAGCACACCTACGTTTTGGCAAGAGACCCAGTACTTC	CASTPTFWQETQYF
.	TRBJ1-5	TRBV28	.	TGTGCCAGCAGTTTATTGATCCGGGGAGGAAATCAGCCCCAGCATTTT	CASSLLIRGGNQPQHF
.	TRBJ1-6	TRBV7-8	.	TGTGCCAGCAGCTTAGACGGTCAAGTCAATAATTCACCCCTCCACTTT	CASSLDGQVNNSPLHF
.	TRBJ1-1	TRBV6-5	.	TGTGCCAGCAGTTCCTCACAGAAGAACACTGAAGCTTTCTTT	CASSSSQKNTEAFF
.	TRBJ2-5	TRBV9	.	TGTGCCAGCAGCACTAATGCAGGGTTCTACCAAGAGACCCAGTACTTC	CASSTNAGFYQETQYF
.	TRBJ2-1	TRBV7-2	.	TGTGCCAGCAGCTTAACCCGGGACAACAATGAGCAGTTCTTC	CASSLTRDNNEQFF
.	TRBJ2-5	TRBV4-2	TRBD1	TGTGCCAGCAGCCACACAGGACAGGGGGCCCAAGAGACCCAGTACTTC	CASSHTGQGAQETQYF
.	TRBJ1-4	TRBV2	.	TGTGCCAGCAGGAAGGTCGGGGAAAAACTGTTTTTT	CASRKVGEKLFF
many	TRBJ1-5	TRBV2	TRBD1	TGTGCCAGCAGTGAAAGGACAGGGAGTAATCAGCCCCAGCATTTT	CASSERTGSNQPQHF
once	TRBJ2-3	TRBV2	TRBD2	TGTGCCAGCAGAGTACTAGCGGGAGGACCAGATACGCAGTATTTT	CASRVLAGGPDTQYF
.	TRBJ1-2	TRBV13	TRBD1	TGTGCCAGCAGCTTTGAGACAGGGGGCAATGGCTACACCTTC	CASSFETGGNGYTF
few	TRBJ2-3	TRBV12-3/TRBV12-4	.	TGTGCCAGCAGTTTAGTGCGGTCGGGTACGCAGTATTTT	CASSLVRSGTQYF